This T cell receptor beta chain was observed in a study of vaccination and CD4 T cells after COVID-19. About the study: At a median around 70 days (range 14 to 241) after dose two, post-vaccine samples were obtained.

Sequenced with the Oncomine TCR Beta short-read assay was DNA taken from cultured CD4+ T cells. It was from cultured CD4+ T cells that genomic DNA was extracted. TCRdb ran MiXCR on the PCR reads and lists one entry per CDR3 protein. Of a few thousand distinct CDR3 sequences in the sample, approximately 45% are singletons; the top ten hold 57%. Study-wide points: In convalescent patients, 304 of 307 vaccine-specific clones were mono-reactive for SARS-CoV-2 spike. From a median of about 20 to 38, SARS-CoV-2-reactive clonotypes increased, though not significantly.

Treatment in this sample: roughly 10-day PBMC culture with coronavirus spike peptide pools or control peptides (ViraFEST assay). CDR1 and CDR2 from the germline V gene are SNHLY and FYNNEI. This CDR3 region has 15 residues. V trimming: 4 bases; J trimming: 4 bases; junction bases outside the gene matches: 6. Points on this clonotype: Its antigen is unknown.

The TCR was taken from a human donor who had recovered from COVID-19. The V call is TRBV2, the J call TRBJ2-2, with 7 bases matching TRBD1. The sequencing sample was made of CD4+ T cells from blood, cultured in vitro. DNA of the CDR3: TGTGCCAGCAGTGTGACAGGGATGGGCACCGGGGAGCTGTTTTTT. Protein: CASSVTGMGTGELFF.